The 22 T cell receptor beta chains given below trace back to one sample, sequenced in a study of spatial heterogeneity in lung cancer. TCRdb re-called the 5' RACE reads through MiXCR, storing one row per CDR3 protein. The table records 48,000 or so distinct CDR3 sequences, 5.3% of them present only once. Time point here: sample taken at primary tumor resection. Tumor, nontumor lung or frozen PBMC supplied whole RNA, sequenced without sorting. Here the sequenced sample was PBMCs, taken at surgery. All receptors derive from a male donor with early-stage non-small cell lung cancer.

In its sample, this clonotype was seen many times. This chain connects TRBV5-5 to TRBJ2-7; no reliable D call. V was clipped by 1 base and J by 2 bases, with 7 bases between them. The CDR3 covers 13 residues. Germline CDR1 is SGHKS and CDR2 is YYEKEE (reference sequence). The CDR3 spells CASSLRLAYEQYF. The CDR3 nucleotides read TGTGCCAGCAGCTTGAGGTTGGCCTACGAGCAGTACTTC.

This clonotype was seen at least ten times. V usage is TRBV20-1 and J usage is TRBJ1-5; D unclear. This CDR3 contains 14 residues. Germline V gene sequence: CDR1 DFQATT, CDR2 SNEGSKA (reference sequence). With 7 bases removed from V and 2 bases from J, the gap between germline ends came to 15 bases. In nucleotides, the CDR3 is TGCAGTGTTATAGATAGGAGGGGCAATCAGCCCCAGCATTTT. Protein: CSVIDRRGNQPQHF.

This clonotype was observed at least ten times. J is TRBJ1-5 and V is TRBV30, with TRBD1 as a possible D gene (6 bases). The CDR3 contains 14 residues. V shed 1 base and J shed 7 bases, with 14 bases lying between them. The V gene's germline CDR1 is GTSNPN and CDR2 SVGIG (reference sequence). As DNA, the CDR3 is TGTGCCTGGAGTGAAGACACGCAGGGGCAGCCCCAGCATTTT. Translating it yields CAWSEDTQGQPQHF.

This clonotype was found many times. CDR3 nucleotides: TGTGCCAGCAGCTTAGGGTGGACAGGACCTTCCTACGAGCAGTACTTC. This gives the protein CASSLGWTGPSYEQYF. The chain has TRBV7-9 and TRBJ2-7, with 7 bases aligning to TRBD1. Germline V gene data show CDR1 as SEHNR and CDR2 as FQNEAQ (reference sequence). The CDR3 covers 16 residues. After removal of 1 base from V and 1 base from J, the junction contained 7 bases not matched to a gene.

This clonotype came up many times. The chain is built from TRBV9 and TRBJ2-2; perhaps TRBD2 as D (6 bases). V was trimmed by 0 bases and J by 8 bases, leaving 17 bases between them. The CDR3 length is 16 residues. In germline, CDR1 is SGDLS, CDR2 YYNGEE. CDR3 in amino acids: CASSVVASALRGELFF. The CDR3, as DNA: TGTGCCAGCAGCGTAGTAGCTAGCGCACTAAGGGGGGAGCTGTTTTTT.

The J gene is TRBJ2-7, the V gene TRBV14; no firm D call. Trimming cost V 3 bases and J 0 bases, with 12 bases left between them. This CDR3 is 15 amino acids long. Germline V gene sequence: CDR1 SGHDN, CDR2 FVKESK. CDR3 sequence reads: CASSHVDGFSYEQYF. The CDR3 bases are TGTGCCAGCAGCCACGTTGACGGGTTCTCCTACGAGCAGTACTTC.

The rearrangement uses TRBV5-1 and TRBJ2-7; 9 nucleotides match TRBD1. The CDR3 has 15 amino acids. Looked up from germline, CDR1 is SGHRS and CDR2 is YFSETQ. The V gene end was trimmed by 3 bases and the J gene end by 6 bases; junction bases not matched to a gene: 10. CDR3 nucleotide sequence: TGCGCCAGCAGCTCATACAGGGGGCGAGGTCCCGAGCAGTACTTC. Protein: CASSSYRGRGPEQYF.

This clonotype was recorded at least ten times. CDR3 coding DNA: TGTGCCAGCAGTTTATCGGGCGGGAGTGGATCGAATGAGCAGTTCTTC. This codes for CASSLSGGSGSNEQFF. The chain uses TRBV27 and TRBJ2-1, with TRBD2 matching 7 bases. V trimming: 0 bases; J trimming: 7 bases; junction bases outside the gene matches: 9. CDR1 and CDR2 (germline): MNHEY, SMNVEV (reference sequence). The CDR3 has 16 amino acids.

In the case of this clonotype: This sequence may be a read error, since a much larger clone differs from it by one base. This sequence joins TRBV27 and TRBJ2-3, with D perhaps TRBD1 (6 bases). CDR1 is MNHEY and CDR2 is SMNVEV in the germline V gene (reference sequence). This CDR3 has 15 amino acids. The ends were cut back, 3 bases at V and 4 bases at J, with 14 bases in the middle. CDR3: CASSLNRANSDTQYF. As DNA, the CDR3 is TGTGCCAGCAGTTTGAACAGGGCAAATTCAGATACGCAGTATTTT.

The chain couples TRBV24-1 to TRBJ2-1; perhaps TRBD1 as D (5 bases). V gave up 3 bases and J gave up 14 bases, with 19 bases separating them. The germline gives CDR1 KGHDR, CDR2 SFDVKD. This CDR3 has 14 amino acids. In nucleotides, the CDR3 is TGTGCCACCAGTGATCCCCGACAGTCCGGAGAGGAGTTCTTC. Encoded protein: CATSDPRQSGEEFF.

The chain recombines TRBV5-1 with TRBJ2-6; D gene unclear. CDR1 is SGHRS and CDR2 is YFSETQ in the germline V gene. CDR3 length: 15 amino acids. The V and J ends lost 5 bases and 0 bases respectively, with 9 bases between them. As DNA, the CDR3 is TGCGCCAGCAGGCAGGAGAGCTCTGGGGCCAACGTCCTGACTTTC. Translating gives CASRQESSGANVLTF.

The sample holds many counts of this clonotype. The V gene is TRBV7-9, the J gene TRBJ1-2; no definite D call. Trimming left V 10 bases short and J 8 bases short, with 17 bases between. The CDR3 has 12 amino acids. Germline V gene sequence: CDR1 SEHNR, CDR2 FQNEAQ (reference sequence). The CDR3 sequence is CATPRYIGGYTF. The CDR3 region has the DNA TGTGCCACCCCGAGGTATATCGGCGGCTACACCTTC.

This clonotype was picked up a small number of times. The chain carries TRBV20-1 and TRBJ1-1; D is perhaps TRBD1 (5 bases). This CDR3 comprises 13 residues. V was trimmed by 6 bases and J by 5 bases, leaving 16 bases between them. Germline assignment: CDR1 DFQATT and CDR2 SNEGSKA (reference sequence). The DNA for the CDR3 is TGCAGTGCACCGTCCTCAGGGCTAACTGAAGCTTTCTTT. It translates to CSAPSSGLTEAFF.

This clonotype came up many times. The chain uses TRBV7-9 and TRBJ1-5; D possibly corresponds to TRBD1 (6 bases). Per the germline V gene, CDR1 is SEHNR and CDR2 is FQNEAQ (reference sequence). The CDR3 sequence is 18 residues long. Trimming shortened V by 1 base and J by 2 bases, and 18 bases separated the two germline ends. CDR3 coding DNA: TGTGCCAGCAGCTTAGGATGGCCCTCGGGGGCAGGCAATCAGCCCCAGCATTTT. Its protein is CASSLGWPSGAGNQPQHF.

This clonotype occurred many times. This sequence joins TRBV7-9 and TRBJ2-3; 11 bases agree with TRBD2. Germline trimming cut 6 bases from V and 4 bases from J; bases unmatched to any gene: 9. This CDR3 comprises 16 residues. From germline, CDR1 is SEHNR and CDR2 FQNEAQ (reference sequence). Here the CDR3 DNA reads TGTGCCAGCAGTCGTTCGACTAGCGGGACTTCAGATACGCAGTATTTT. Translation: CASSRSTSGTSDTQYF.

This clonotype was counted ten times or more. The chain is built from TRBV30 and TRBJ2-3; 8 positions agree with TRBD1. From germline, CDR1 is GTSNPN and CDR2 SVGIG (reference sequence). The CDR3 runs to 15 residues. With V trimmed by 3 bases and J by 2 bases, 7 bases remained unmatched. CDR3 residues: CAWSGGQGFTDTQYF. CDR3 DNA: TGTGCCTGGAGCGGTGGACAGGGCTTCACAGATACGCAGTATTTT.

The CDR3 is CASSLGTSGLNEQFF. CDR3 sequence (DNA): TGTGCCAGCAGCTTGGGCACTAGCGGCCTGAATGAGCAGTTCTTC. The rearrangement links TRBV11-2 to TRBJ2-1; 8 nucleotides agree with TRBD2. The CDR3 contains 15 residues. Germline assignment: CDR1 SGHAT and CDR2 FQNNGV. Germline trimming cut 3 bases from V and 7 bases from J; bases unmatched to any gene: 8.

This clonotype came up many times. The chain couples TRBV7-6 to TRBJ2-7, with TRBD2 as a possible D gene (7 bases). Looked up from germline, CDR1 is SGHVS and CDR2 is FNYEAQ. The CDR3 spans 16 residues. Trimming pared 4 bases from V and 6 bases from J, leaving 22 bases between. The chain's CDR3 is CASSSSPDRPGGEQYF. In DNA form, the CDR3 reads TGTGCCAGCAGCTCCTCACCAGACAGGCCGGGGGGCGAGCAGTACTTC.

In this sample, this clonotype turned up a few times. The V call is TRBV5-1, the J call TRBJ2-1; D ambiguous. This CDR3 region has 13 residues. Looked up from germline, CDR1 is SGHRS and CDR2 is YFSETQ. Trimming removed 0 bases at V and 6 bases at J, with 7 bases between. The CDR3, as DNA: TGCGCCAGCAGCTTGGTGGTAACCAATGAGCAGTTCTTC. This encodes CASSLVVTNEQFF.

This clonotype was counted ten times or more. V usage is TRBV7-9 and J usage is TRBJ2-3; 14 bases map to TRBD2. Germline CDR1 reads SEHNR; CDR2 reads FQNEAQ (reference sequence). Losses at the gene ends were 4 bases for V and 4 bases for J; bases not matched to a gene: 1. There are 15 residues in the CDR3. Here the CDR3 DNA reads TGTGCCAGCAGCTCGACTAGCGGGAGGGCAGATACGCAGTATTTT. It codes for CASSSTSGRADTQYF.

This clonotype was observed at least ten times. CDR3 loop: CASSQIQGGYNEQFF. The CDR3 region has the DNA TGTGCCAGCAGCCAGATACAGGGAGGCTACAATGAGCAGTTCTTC. The rearrangement joins TRBV12-3 or TRBV12-4 to TRBJ2-1; D possibly uses TRBD1 or TRBD2 (6 bases each). The CDR3 runs 15 residues. V lost 6 bases and J 3 bases, leaving 15 bases between the germline ends.

In its sample, this clonotype was seen many times. The genes are TRBV7-2 and TRBJ1-2; 7 bases fit TRBD1. CDR3 length: 14 amino acids. V shed 1 base and J 4 bases; nucleotides not matched to a gene: 3. Germline V CDR1 and CDR2: SGHTA, FQGNSA. CDR3 amino acids: CASSLVGTVYGYTF. The CDR3 bases are TGTGCCAGCAGCTTAGTCGGGACAGTCTATGGCTACACCTTC.